A selection of T cell receptor beta chains follows, all from one sample in a study of blood T cells in healthy people across ages. TCRdb independently ran MiXCR on the 5' RACE reads; one entry per CDR3 protein. The top ten hold 7% to 9.5% of the sample, which has about 1,500,000 distinct CDR3 sequences, roughly 45% seen once. Sample: blood. Source of these receptors: a woman between 18 and 30 years old in good health. CDR3s include the opening cysteine and the closing phenylalanine or tryptophan. A D gene is named only where the DNA matches it firmly. Where a row states a size, it is once, few, many or the class of an expanded clone; other rows omit it.

v_call: TRBV4-1; d_call: TRBD2; j_call: TRBJ2-1; clone_size: .; cdr3_nt: TGCGCCAGCAGCCTAACTAGCGGGGGGCGAAATGAGCAGTTCTTC; cdr3_aa: CASSLTSGGRNEQFF
v_call: TRBV20-1; d_call: TRBD2; j_call: TRBJ2-1; clone_size: .; cdr3_nt: TGCAGTGCTAGAGATGCGGGGGGATTGGGCAATGAGCAGTTCTTC; cdr3_aa: CSARDAGGLGNEQFF
v_call: TRBV5-1; d_call: TRBD2; j_call: TRBJ2-3; clone_size: few; cdr3_nt: TGCGCCAGCAGCTTGGGCCCCTCAGCGGGGGGTACAGATACGCAGTATTTT; cdr3_aa: CASSLGPSAGGTDTQYF
v_call: TRBV11-2; d_call: .; j_call: TRBJ1-2; clone_size: few; cdr3_nt: TGTGCCAGCAGCCTAAATTCCCGCGGCTACACCTTC; cdr3_aa: CASSLNSRGYTF
v_call: TRBV6-1; d_call: TRBD1; j_call: TRBJ2-7; clone_size: few; cdr3_nt: TGTGCCAGCAGATCCGGGACAGGCCCCTCCTACGAGCAGTACTTC; cdr3_aa: CASRSGTGPSYEQYF
v_call: TRBV6-5; d_call: .; j_call: TRBJ2-3; clone_size: few; cdr3_nt: TGTGCCAGCAGTTACTCGAGGAAGGATACGCAGTATTTT; cdr3_aa: CASSYSRKDTQYF
v_call: TRBV27; d_call: TRBD2; j_call: TRBJ2-3; clone_size: .; cdr3_nt: TGTGCCAGCAGTACCCGACTAGCGGATCCCACAGATACGCAGTATTTT; cdr3_aa: CASSTRLADPTDTQYF
v_call: TRBV4-1; d_call: .; j_call: TRBJ2-5; clone_size: few; cdr3_nt: TGCGCCAGCAGCCGCCTTTCCCTAGGGGACCAAGAGACCCAGTACTTC; cdr3_aa: CASSRLSLGDQETQYF
v_call: TRBV4-1; d_call: TRBD1; j_call: TRBJ1-1; clone_size: .; cdr3_nt: TGCGCCAGCAGCCATGCAGGGGGAGGCACTGAAGCTTTCTTT; cdr3_aa: CASSHAGGGTEAFF
v_call: TRBV6-5; d_call: .; j_call: TRBJ1-6; clone_size: .; cdr3_nt: TGTGCCAGCAGTTCCGGGACGGGAATAGTGAGACCCCTCCACTTT; cdr3_aa: CASSSGTGIVRPLHF
v_call: TRBV20-1; d_call: .; j_call: TRBJ1-1; clone_size: .; cdr3_nt: TGCAGTGCCAAGCCAGGTAGGGGGAACACTGAAGCTTTCTTT; cdr3_aa: CSAKPGRGNTEAFF
v_call: TRBV12-5; d_call: TRBD1; j_call: TRBJ1-2; clone_size: .; cdr3_nt: TGTGCTAGTGGGGGACAGGGGGAGAAAGGCTACACCTTC; cdr3_aa: CASGGQGEKGYTF
v_call: TRBV24-1; d_call: .; j_call: TRBJ2-3; clone_size: few; cdr3_nt: TGTGCCACCAGTGATTTCGCAGGACTGGGCACAGATACGCAGTATTTT; cdr3_aa: CATSDFAGLGTDTQYF
v_call: TRBV6-1; d_call: .; j_call: TRBJ2-1; clone_size: .; cdr3_nt: TGTGCCAGCACCGAGACGGGGGTCTACGAGCAGTTCTTC; cdr3_aa: CASTETGVYEQFF
v_call: TRBV20-1; d_call: .; j_call: TRBJ1-1; clone_size: .; cdr3_nt: TGCAGTGCTCCCGACGGGACGATGGCTGAAGCTTTCTTT; cdr3_aa: CSAPDGTMAEAFF
v_call: TRBV6-1; d_call: TRBD2; j_call: TRBJ2-1; clone_size: .; cdr3_nt: TGTGCCAGCAGTGTGGATTATAGCGGGGCCTTCCCGTTCTTC; cdr3_aa: CASSVDYSGAFPFF
v_call: TRBV27; d_call: TRBD2; j_call: TRBJ2-3; clone_size: few; cdr3_nt: TGTGCCAGCAGTCTCCGCCCGGGACTAGCGGGGGGGCGACCAGATACGCAGTATTTT; cdr3_aa: CASSLRPGLAGGRPDTQYF
v_call: TRBV12-3/TRBV12-4; d_call: .; j_call: TRBJ1-6; clone_size: .; cdr3_nt: TGTGCCAGCAGTTCCGGCAGAGCCTATAATTCACCCCTCCACTTT; cdr3_aa: CASSSGRAYNSPLHF
v_call: TRBV6-5; d_call: TRBD1; j_call: TRBJ1-2; clone_size: few; cdr3_nt: TGTGCCAGCAGTTATACCGACAGGGGTCTTGGCGGCTATGGCTACACCTTC; cdr3_aa: CASSYTDRGLGGYGYTF
v_call: TRBV7-2; d_call: .; j_call: TRBJ2-1; clone_size: .; cdr3_nt: TGTGCCAGCAGCTTAGCGCCTGCTCCCAATGAGCAGTTCTTC; cdr3_aa: CASSLAPAPNEQFF
v_call: TRBV7-9; d_call: .; j_call: TRBJ2-1; clone_size: few; cdr3_nt: TGTGCCAGCAGCTTAGACCGGGGGGCTTATGAGCAGTTCTTC; cdr3_aa: CASSLDRGAYEQFF
v_call: TRBV20-1; d_call: .; j_call: TRBJ2-5; clone_size: .; cdr3_nt: TGCAGTGCTAGAGACCACAGACTCCAAGAGACCCAGTACTTC; cdr3_aa: CSARDHRLQETQYF
v_call: TRBV10-3; d_call: TRBD2; j_call: TRBJ2-3; clone_size: few; cdr3_nt: TGTGCCATCAGGAGCGGGGGAGCGGAGGGTCTCACAGATACGCAGTATTTT; cdr3_aa: CAIRSGGAEGLTDTQYF
v_call: TRBV11-2; d_call: .; j_call: TRBJ2-1; clone_size: .; cdr3_nt: TGTGCCAGCACCACAGGCCAGTGGAGAGAGCAGTTCTTC; cdr3_aa: CASTTGQWREQFF
v_call: TRBV20-1; d_call: .; j_call: TRBJ1-2; clone_size: .; cdr3_nt: TGCAGTGCTAGAGATTTGGTGGGGTACAGCTTAAACTATGGCTACACCTTC; cdr3_aa: CSARDLVGYSLNYGYTF
v_call: TRBV27; d_call: TRBD2; j_call: TRBJ2-4; clone_size: .; cdr3_nt: TGTGCCAGCAGTACCACGGGGACTAGCGGTACCAAAAACATTCAGTACTTC; cdr3_aa: CASSTTGTSGTKNIQYF
v_call: TRBV12-3/TRBV12-4; d_call: .; j_call: TRBJ1-2; clone_size: .; cdr3_nt: TGTGCCAGCAGAACACAGGAGTACTATGGCTACACCTTT; cdr3_aa: CASRTQEYYGYTF
v_call: TRBV12-3/TRBV12-4; d_call: TRBD1; j_call: TRBJ2-5; clone_size: few; cdr3_nt: TGTGCCAGCAGTCACCAGGGACAGGAGACCCAGTACTTC; cdr3_aa: CASSHQGQETQYF
v_call: TRBV4-1; d_call: .; j_call: TRBJ1-2; clone_size: .; cdr3_nt: TGCGCCAGCAGCCAAGATGATCGGGAACACTATGGCTACACCTTC; cdr3_aa: CASSQDDREHYGYTF
v_call: TRBV6-1; d_call: TRBD1; j_call: TRBJ1-1; clone_size: few; cdr3_nt: TGTGCCAGCAGGGGAAGACAGGGAGTCACTGAAGCTTTCTTT; cdr3_aa: CASRGRQGVTEAFF
v_call: TRBV4-1; d_call: .; j_call: TRBJ1-1; clone_size: .; cdr3_nt: TGCGCCAGCAACCAGGACGGAACCTCGAACACTGAAGCTTTCTTT; cdr3_aa: CASNQDGTSNTEAFF
v_call: TRBV6-5; d_call: .; j_call: TRBJ2-7; clone_size: few; cdr3_nt: TGTGCCAGCAGTTACGACAGCGCATCCTACAATGAGCAGTACTTC; cdr3_aa: CASSYDSASYNEQYF
v_call: TRBV5-1; d_call: TRBD1; j_call: TRBJ1-6; clone_size: .; cdr3_nt: TGCGCCAGCAGCTCGGGACAGGGGTACGGCTCACCCCTCCACTTT; cdr3_aa: CASSSGQGYGSPLHF
v_call: TRBV7-2; d_call: .; j_call: TRBJ1-1; clone_size: .; cdr3_nt: TGTGCCAGCAGCTCCTCACAGGGTAGGTTTCGGACTGAAGCTTTCTTT; cdr3_aa: CASSSSQGRFRTEAFF
v_call: TRBV12-5; d_call: .; j_call: TRBJ2-1; clone_size: .; cdr3_nt: TGTGCTAGTGCACAACTATCCGCCGTCCAGTTCTTC; cdr3_aa: CASAQLSAVQFF
v_call: TRBV7-9; d_call: .; j_call: TRBJ1-4; clone_size: .; cdr3_nt: TGTGCCAGCAGCTTAAAACAGAGAAATGAAAAACTGTTTTTT; cdr3_aa: CASSLKQRNEKLFF
v_call: TRBV29-1; d_call: .; j_call: TRBJ1-2; clone_size: few; cdr3_nt: TGCAGCGCACTGGACTCTCGGGGCTACACCTTC; cdr3_aa: CSALDSRGYTF
v_call: TRBV4-1; d_call: TRBD2; j_call: TRBJ2-5; clone_size: .; cdr3_nt: TGCGCCAGCAGCCTACGGACTAGCGAACAAGAGACCCAGTACTTC; cdr3_aa: CASSLRTSEQETQYF
v_call: TRBV7-2; d_call: .; j_call: TRBJ1-4; clone_size: few; cdr3_nt: TGTGCCAGCAGCTTGTCGACGGGTGAAAAACTGTTTTTT; cdr3_aa: CASSLSTGEKLFF
v_call: TRBV4-1; d_call: TRBD1; j_call: TRBJ2-3; clone_size: few; cdr3_nt: TGCGCCAGCAGCCAAGTTGACAGGGGGCCTTCAGATACGCAGTATTTT; cdr3_aa: CASSQVDRGPSDTQYF
v_call: TRBV10-2; d_call: .; j_call: TRBJ1-5; clone_size: few; cdr3_nt: TGCGCCAGCAGTGAGTGGGATCAGCCCCAGCATTTT; cdr3_aa: CASSEWDQPQHF